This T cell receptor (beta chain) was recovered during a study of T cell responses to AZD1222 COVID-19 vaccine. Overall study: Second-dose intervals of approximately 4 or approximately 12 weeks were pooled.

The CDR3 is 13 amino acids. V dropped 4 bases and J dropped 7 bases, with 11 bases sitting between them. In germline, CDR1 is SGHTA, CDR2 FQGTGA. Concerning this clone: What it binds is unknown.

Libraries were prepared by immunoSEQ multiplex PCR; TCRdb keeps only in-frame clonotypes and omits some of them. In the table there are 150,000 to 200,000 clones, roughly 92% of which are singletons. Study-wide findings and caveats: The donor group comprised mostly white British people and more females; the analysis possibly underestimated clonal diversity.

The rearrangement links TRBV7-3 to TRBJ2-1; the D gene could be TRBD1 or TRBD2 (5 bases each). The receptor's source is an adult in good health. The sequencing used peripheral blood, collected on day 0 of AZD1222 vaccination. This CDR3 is CASSSFEGNEQFF. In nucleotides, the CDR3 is TGTGCCAGCAGCTCCTTTGAGGGGAATGAGCAGTTCTTC. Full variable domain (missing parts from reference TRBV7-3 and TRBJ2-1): GAGVSQTPSNKVTEKGKYVELRCDPISGHTALYWYRQSLGQGPEFLIYFQGTGAADDSGLPNDRFFAVRPEGSVSTLKIQRTERGDSAVYLCASSSFEGNEQFFGPGTRLTVL.